This T cell receptor beta chain came from a study of T cell responses to AZD1222 COVID-19 vaccine (dated by TCRdb to the early 2020s). As for the study more broadly: AZD1222 recipients with second doses at about 4 weeks or about 12 weeks were pooled, because spike-specific TCR depth and breadth did not differ between schedules. A total of 230 to 250 trial participants underwent TCR sequencing, of whom 200 to 220 received two doses of AZD1222 and about 26 received two doses of the MenACWY control vaccine. Enrollment into the trials was organized by age into subgroups of 18-55, 56-69 and 70-plus years, and those subgroups contained roughly 160, 29 and 62 TCR-sequenced participants, respectively. The research as a whole found: Epitopes outside the regions mutated in the B.1.351 and B.1.1.7 variants were reportedly recognized by nearly half of the unique spike-specific TCRs. Because no samples from the day 14 peak response were available, repertoires could be characterized only after the peak T cell response. Spike-specific TCR breadth and depth rose significantly after two AZD1222 doses compared with day 0 and with MenACWY recipients. In the small 56-69-year group, the increase in depth fell short of significance, most likely because of low power. Vaccine-associated CD4 TCRs spanned the whole spike protein, with dominant responses in regions 160-218 and 743-854. Only five to seven AZD1222 recipients were SARS-CoV-2 seropositive at baseline, limiting conclusions about previously exposed vaccinees. Most participants were white British and females outnumbered males, and the authors suggested that clonal diversity may have been underestimated.

Comment on this clone: Its cognate antigen has yet to be identified. No quality values exist for individual bases; no much larger clone is one base distant.

Via the germline V gene, CDR1 is SQVTM and CDR2 ANQGSEA. The CDR3, from cysteine to phenylalanine, totals 10 residues. Solely the CDR3 DNA is kept, with 30 bases framed from the first base. V gives up 4 bases and J gives up 9 bases, and the segment between their germline ends measures 7 bases. The label giving this sample's time point can be read as: baseline before first vaccination. The vaccinee samples were drawn from two UK trials, COV001 and COV002, one of which was a single-blind randomized controlled phase 2/3 trial testing AZD1222 (ChAdOx1 nCoV-19) in healthy adults. For TCRbeta chain sequencing, PBMC samples were collected from trial participants at day 0 and at day 28 after the second dose. The CDR3 regions of human TCRbeta chains were analyzed by immunosequencing. Per the source publication's procedure: Repertoire TCRs were checked for matches against a reference library of SARS-CoV-2-specific TCRs that had been generated using the MIRA antigen-specificity platform. Breadth meant the fraction of unique TCRs that were SARS-CoV-2-associated, whereas depth meant the fraction of total T cells that were SARS-CoV-2-associated. Each spike-specific TCR was assigned to its reactive spike region and to a CD4 or CD8 class using the MIRA data. Log10-transformed breadth and depth values were compared by one-way ANOVA with Sidak's multiple comparisons tests. The table comes from immuneACCESS by way of TCRdb, which keeps in-frame sequences with V and J called. Part of the clones is missing from these tables; in studies checked, under half for an unresolved V gene and the rest for unknown reasons. That table is the source of V, J and clone size, and D and trimming were worked out from the DNA. In all, the sample holds some 120,000 clones, and around 87% of those were seen once. 10% of the sample is held by the ten biggest clonotypes.

The clonotype originates from an adult in good health. The source material was peripheral blood, sampled on day 0 of AZD1222 vaccination. The rearranged chain carries TRBV29-1 and TRBJ2-1, with the D gene too uncertain to name. The CDR3: CSVGRVEQFF. The DNA sequence reads TGCAGCGTTGGCCGGGTTGAGCAGTTCTTC.